This T cell receptor (beta chain) was identified during a study of blood T cells in healthy people across ages. Study results and limitations: Diversity was higher, and naive CD4+ cells more numerous, in long-lived donors than in aged donors.

With respect to this clonotype: What it binds is not known.

A second PCR of roughly 7 to 11 cycles used a sample-barcoded 5' primer and a J-beta primer mix. From the 5' RACE reads, TCRdb called clonotypes with MiXCR, one entry per CDR3 protein. The sample contains 1.5 million to 2 million distinct CDR3 sequences, about 50% of which appear only once. This sequence originates from a woman aged 40 to 49 in good health. The sequencing input was blood.

The CDR3 protein is CSASKGCEQYF. CDR3 in DNA: TGCAGTGCTAGCAAGGGTTGCGAGCAGTACTTC. The chain couples TRBV20-1 to TRBJ2-4, with D unresolved. Near its end, the DNA agrees better with TRBJ2-7, so the J call may be wrong. CDR1 and CDR2 from the germline V gene are DFQATT and SNEGSKA (reference sequence). CDR3 length: 11 residues.